The T cell receptor (beta chain) under discussion was sequenced for a study of shared clonotypes between healthy human individuals. The CDR3 has 12 amino acids. Unmatched junction bases numbered 4, after V lost 8 bases and J lost 6 bases. In germline, CDR1 is MNHNS, CDR2 SASEGT. Study-wide findings and caveats: An expected dependence of interdonor clonotype sharing on sequencing depth was noted.

Under the authors' procedure: ImmunoSEQ sequences covered only the junction and lacked quality scores; filtering therefore differed. The protocol was immunoSEQ multiplex PCR, while the TCRdb copy is restricted to in-frame clones and leaves out a portion. Clone size and the V and J calls come from that table; the DNA yielded D and trimming. The table records 520,000 or so clones, roughly 78% of them present only once. This clone occurred many times. Its specificity is unknown. There were only Caucasian adults among the donors, and all lived in Nashville, Tennessee. Genomic DNA for unsorted samples was obtained from about 90 million PBMCs.

The sequencing sample was made of PBMCs. The chain carries TRBV6-1 and TRBJ2-5, with 9 positions matching TRBD1. This TCR derives from a middle-aged woman in good health. Some clones in this sample may be carry-over from other donors' samples. The CDR3 DNA is TGTGCCAGCGCACAGGGGGCGAAGACCCAGTACTTC. Protein product: CASAQGAKTQYF.